The 6 T cell receptor beta chains listed next were all sequenced from one sample in a study of CD8+CD57+ T cells in acquired aplastic anemia. It was genomic DNA that served as the template for profiling TCR beta VDJ and CDR3. One entry per CDR3 protein, called by TCRdb with MiXCR from the reads. The table lists a few hundred thousand distinct CDR3 sequences, around 72% of them singletons. What was sequenced was sorted CD4+, CD8+, or CD8+CD57+ T cells (not recorded which) from PBMCs. The origin of the receptors is a human donor in good health, serving as a control.

The genes are TRBV29-1 and TRBJ2-7; D is possibly TRBD1 (5 bases). This CDR3 spans 11 amino acids. Trimming pared 7 bases from V and 5 bases from J, leaving 12 bases between. The germline gives CDR1 SQVTM, CDR2 ANQGSEA. The chain's CDR3 is CSGNRNDEQYF. The DNA of the CDR3 is TGCAGCGGGAACAGGAACGACGAGCAGTACTTC.

The chain employs TRBV5-8 and TRBJ2-7; 9 bases are shared with TRBD2. The DNA end is a closer match to TRBJ2-1, so the J assignment may be wrong. CDR1 and CDR2 from the germline V gene are SGHTS and YDEGEE. The length of the CDR3 is 18 residues. The CDR3 DNA follows: TGTGCCAGCAGCCCGGGGACGGTGGCTAGCGGGGACTACAATGAGCAGTTCTTC. Its translation is CASSPGTVASGDYNEQFF.

V gene TRBV20-1 combines with J gene TRBJ2-6, with TRBD1 matching 7 bases. V dropped 5 bases and J dropped 5; count of bases not matched to a gene: 12. This CDR3 has 16 amino acids. CDR1 DFQATT and CDR2 SNEGSKA come from the germline V gene (reference sequence). DNA of the CDR3: TGCAGTGCTTCCGAGACAGGGATGAGCAGGGCCAACGTCCTGACTTTC. This translates into CSASETGMSRANVLTF.

Remarks on this clonotype: Here the CDR3 omits its conserved ending phenylalanine or tryptophan, so a read error is the likely source. It is unclear where the CDR3 begins or ends on the DNA, so no DNA is shown, and the CDR3 is as TCRdb lists it. The CDR3 sequence: CATSILRRGYAV. The V gene is TRBV7-3, the J gene TRBJ1-2. CDR1 and CDR2 from the germline V gene are SGHTA and FQGTGA. From its first to its last residue, the CDR3 has 12 amino acids.

The gene calls are TRBV20-1 and TRBJ2-3; 10 bases fit TRBD2. With V trimmed by 8 bases and J by 4 bases, 12 bases remained unmatched. From germline, CDR1 is DFQATT and CDR2 SNEGSKA (reference sequence). The CDR3 has 15 amino acids. CDR3 region: CSSHVRAGGPDTQYF. The DNA of the CDR3 is TGCAGTTCGCACGTACGAGCGGGGGGGCCAGATACGCAGTATTTT.

With respect to this clonotype: A read error is possible here, since a much larger clone lies one base away. The conserved phenylalanine or tryptophan normally closing the CDR3 is absent here, so this likely arose from a read error. CDR3 loop: CATSSSSTDTQYL. DNA for the CDR3: TGTGCCACCAGCTCCTCTAGCACAGATACGCAGTATCTT. The rearrangement uses TRBV24-1 and TRBJ2-3; unclear D gene. Trimming pared 7 bases from V and 0 bases from J, leaving 7 bases between. Looked up from germline, CDR1 is KGHDR and CDR2 is SFDVKD. The CDR3 runs to 13 residues.